Listed here are 10 T cell receptor beta chains from one sample, sequenced in a study of PD-1 blockade in mismatch repair-deficient tumors. Repertoires were generated with immunoSEQ multiplex PCR, while TCRdb's copy carries only in-frame clones and drops some. Here the sample spans some 97,000 clones, 82% being singletons. The sequencing here drew on peripheral blood, taken 30 to 36 weeks after starting pembrolizumab. These receptors were taken from an adult with mismatch repair-deficient cancer.

The chain couples TRBV15 to TRBJ2-7; no firm D call. Trimming pared 0 bases from V and 3 bases from J, leaving 9 bases between. The germline CDR1 and CDR2 sequences are LNHNV and YYDKDF (reference sequence). The CDR3 totals 14 residues. The chain's CDR3 is CATSRDKGNYEQYF. Written as DNA, the CDR3 is TGTGCCACCAGCAGAGATAAAGGTAACTACGAGCAGTACTTC.

V usage is TRBV6-6 and J usage is TRBJ2-1; no clear D. Germline-derived CDR1 and CDR2 are MNHNY and SVGAGI (reference sequence). This CDR3 region has 12 residues. V was shortened by 0 bases and J by 14 bases, with 11 bases between the two germline ends. CDR3 bases: TGTGCCAGCAGTTACTCGATTGTTGCGGAGTTCTTC. Encoded protein: CASSYSIVAEFF.

V is TRBV18 and J is TRBJ1-1, with D unresolved. The ends were cut back, 1 base at V and 2 bases at J, with 5 bases in the middle. This CDR3 region has 13 residues. Germline assignment: CDR1 KGHSH and CDR2 LQKENI. The CDR3 DNA is TGTGCCAGCTCACCACAACCCAACACTGAAGCTTTCTTT. This encodes CASSPQPNTEAFF.

The chain recombines TRBV2 with TRBJ2-2, with a weak D call TRBD2 (6 bases). From germline, CDR1 is SNHLY and CDR2 FYNNEI. Trimming cost V 6 bases and J 6 bases, with 11 bases left between them. This CDR3 is 13 amino acids long. The CDR3 reads CASSGRGAGELFF. The CDR3 region has the DNA TGTGCCAGCAGCGGGAGAGGGGCCGGGGAGCTGTTTTTT.

The chain employs TRBV28 and TRBJ1-5; possible D gene TRBD1, 6 bases. CDR1 MDHEN and CDR2 SYDVKM come from the germline V gene. The ends were cut back, 5 bases at V and 1 base at J, with 18 bases in the middle. CDR3 length: 17 residues. The CDR3 sequence: CASSLLNRVRSNQPQHF. The CDR3 coding sequence is TGTGCCAGCAGTCTACTCAACAGGGTGAGAAGCAATCAGCCCCAGCATTTT. Supplemented by reference TRBV28 and TRBJ1-5, the full variable domain reads DVKVTQSSRYLVKRTGEKVFLECVQDMDHENMFWYRQDPGLGLRLIYFSYDVKMKEKGDIPEGYSVSREKKERFSLILESASTNQTSMYLCASSLLNRVRSNQPQHFGDGTRLSIL.

The chain has TRBV7-9 and TRBJ2-5; D gene unclear. Germline loops: CDR1 SEHNR, CDR2 FQNEAQ (reference sequence). The CDR3 length is 11 residues. Trimming took off 4 bases at V and 5 bases at J, with 5 bases between the two ends. The CDR3 loop reads CASSSWETQYF. In DNA form, the CDR3 reads TGTGCCAGCAGCTCGTGGGAGACCCAGTACTTC.

Written as DNA, the CDR3 is TGTGCCAGCAGTTCCCTCGGCAGAGCCGGTGGCTACACCTTC. It translates to CASSSLGRAGGYTF. The chain is built from TRBV27 and TRBJ1-2; D is unresolved. Deletions cut 4 bases from V and 7 bases from J, with 16 bases between. Germline V gives CDR1 MNHEY, CDR2 SMNVEV (reference sequence). The CDR3 has 14 residues.

The table lists this clone with a count of one. Here the CDR3 reads CASSSFSGRTSSYNEQFF. DNA of the CDR3: TGTGCCAGCAGCTCCTTTAGCGGGAGGACAAGCTCCTACAATGAGCAGTTCTTC. This chain uses TRBV7-2 with TRBJ2-1; TRBD2 agrees at 10 bases. In germline, CDR1 is SGHTA, CDR2 FQGNSA. V was pared by 4 bases and J by 0 bases, with 9 bases of the junction left unmatched. The CDR3 loop spans 18 amino acids. Using reference TRBV7-2 and TRBJ2-1 for the parts outside the CDR3, the full variable domain is GAGVSQSPSNKVTEKGKDVELRCDPISGHTALYWYRQSLGQGLEFLIYFQGNSAPDKSGLPSDRFSAERTGGSVSTLTIQRTQQEDSAVYLCASSSFSGRTSSYNEQFFGPGTRLTVL.

Of note for this clone: Different DNA sequences within this sample yield the same CDR3. The V gene is TRBV27, the J gene TRBJ2-1; D unresolved. This CDR3 comprises 11 residues. Germline CDR1 is MNHEY and CDR2 is SMNVEV (reference sequence). V was clipped by 6 bases and J by 4 bases, with 4 bases between them. The CDR3 DNA is TGTGCCAGCAGACGTTACAATGAGCAGTTCTTC. It yields the protein CASRRYNEQFF.

The V gene is TRBV11-2, the J gene TRBJ2-7, with unresolved D. The V and J ends lost 5 bases and 7 bases respectively, with 12 bases between them. This CDR3 is built from 12 residues. The germline V gene has CDR1 SGHAT and CDR2 FQNNGV. DNA of the CDR3: TGTGCCAGCAGCCTCGTCGCCGGGGAGCAGTACTTC. Protein sequence: CASSLVAGEQYF.